The entry below describes one T cell receptor (beta chain). The antigen remains undetermined. TCRdb's copy holds only in-frame clones and misses some; the assay was immunoSEQ multiplex PCR. Here the sample spans about 35,000 clones, around 85% being singletons. CD4 enrichment then naive enrichment separated naive from memory CD4+ cells. Germline V lookup: CDR1 SNHLY, CDR2 FYNNEI. The length of the CDR3 is 14 residues. V lost 8 bases to trimming and J lost 4 bases; unmatched junction nucleotides: 6. The sample originates from a study of CD4 T cells in relation to SARS-CoV-2 and coronaviruses. Study-wide results and limits: Samples before the pandemic and after infection were not matched within any donor.

This rearrangement joins TRBV2 to TRBJ2-2; 8 nucleotides align to TRBD1. This sequence was found in an adult with COVID-19. Source material: naive CD4+ T cells from PBMCs, cultured in vitro. Noted subset: naive CD4+ T cells isolated by negative enrichment. The CDR3, as DNA: TGTGCCAGCTTGGGGGACAGGTTCACCGGGGAGCTGTTTTTT. Amino acid sequence: CASLGDRFTGELFF. The full variable domain, rest sourced from reference TRBV2 and TRBJ2-2, is EPEVTQTPSHQVTQMGQEVILRCVPISNHLYFYWYRQILGQKVEFLVSFYNNEISEKSEIFDDQFSVERPDGSNFTLKIRSTKLEDSAMYFCASLGDRFTGELFFGEGSRLTVL.